The TCR beta chain under discussion was sequenced for a study of tumor and adjacent non-tumor tissue in lung cancer. The wider study: Patients comprised about a dozen adenocarcinoma, 2 squamous cell carcinoma and 1 small cell lung cancer. Patients were aged about 30 to 80, 10 men and about five women, stage I to III.

The CDR3 spans 18 residues. V was pared by 7 bases and J by 6 bases, with 19 bases of the junction left unmatched. CDR1 and CDR2 (germline): MNHEY, SVGAGI. Study-level points and caveats: In normal lung, the top 100 clones were significantly more dominant than in tumor. TCR diversity was significantly greater in tumor than normal lung tissue.

Many counts were recorded for this clonotype. The antigen remains undetermined. No cell sorting was done before RNA was extracted from the tissue. The library came from three nested PCR rounds adapted from ARM-PCR protocols. TCRdb re-called the multiplex PCR reads with MiXCR, one entry per CDR3 protein. This sample has around 200,000 distinct CDR3 sequences; about 76% occur once, and the top ten carry approximately 25%. The chain recombines TRBV6-5 with TRBJ2-1, with 9 nucleotides matching TRBD2. Specimen: lung tumor tissue. The sequence was obtained from a man in his 60s with non-small cell lung cancer. The CDR3, as DNA: TGTGCCAGCACCGAGGGAGCGGGAGGACTTATTTCCCGCAATGAGCAGTTCTTC. Residues: CASTEGAGGLISRNEQFF.